These 10 T cell receptor beta chains came from one sample sequenced in a study of shared clonotypes between healthy human individuals. Clones were read by immunoSEQ multiplex PCR, and TCRdb kept only the in-frame ones, dropping some. Of roughly 2.1 million clones in the sample, about 93% were seen once. Naive CD8 isolation took CD45RO-negative cells positively selected for CCR7 and excluded terminally differentiated effector memory CD45RA+ cells. Sequencing was done on a sample of naive CD8+ T cells from PBMCs. Receptor source: a man aged 18-30 years in good health. Some clones in this sample may be carry-over from other donors' samples.

The gene calls are TRBV4-1 and TRBJ2-7; no definite D call. Trimming left V 0 bases short and J 7 bases short, with 19 bases between. Germline lookup yields CDR1 MGHRA and CDR2 YSYEKL. CDR3 length equals 16 residues. The CDR3 spells CASSQELRLGIMEQYF. For the CDR3, the DNA is TGCGCCAGCAGCCAAGAGCTTCGGCTGGGGATAATGGAGCAGTACTTC.

The chain has TRBV4-1 and TRBJ2-5, with D perhaps matching TRBD2 (5 bases). This CDR3 comprises 14 residues. Trimming removed 2 bases from V and 2 bases from J, with 9 bases in between. Germline V gene data show CDR1 as MGHRA and CDR2 as YSYEKL. CDR3 in DNA: TGCGCCAGCAGCCAACGACTACTACAAGAGACCCAGTACTTC. It translates to CASSQRLLQETQYF.

This chain joins TRBV2 and TRBJ2-1; 9 bases align to TRBD2. This CDR3 region has 14 residues. V trimming: 1 base; J trimming: 10 bases; junction bases outside the gene matches: 5. Germline V gene sequence: CDR1 SNHLY, CDR2 FYNNEI. In nucleotides, the CDR3 is TGTGCCAGCAGTGAAGGCCGACTAGCGGACGAGCAGTTCTTC. Protein sequence: CASSEGRLADEQFF.

This sequence joins TRBV6-5 and TRBJ1-5; no firm D call. V was pared by 8 bases and J by 0 bases, with 14 bases between. The CDR3 length is 15 residues. Per germline, CDR1 MNHEY and CDR2 SVGAGI. The CDR3 nucleotides read TGTGCCAGCTCGGAATCAGAGAATAGCAATCAGCCCCAGCATTTT. It codes for CASSESENSNQPQHF.

V is TRBV2 and J is TRBJ2-7; a weak D match, TRBD2 (6 bases). The CDR3 length is 16 residues. CDR1 is SNHLY and CDR2 is FYNNEI in the germline V gene. V was shortened by 4 bases and J by 2 bases, with 18 bases between the two germline ends. DNA of the CDR3: TGTGCCAGCAGTGTGGGGCCTTTAGCGGACACCTACGAGCAGTACTTC. Protein sequence: CASSVGPLADTYEQYF.

The CDR3 sequence is CASSPGRANEKLFF. CDR3 bases: TGTGCCAGTAGTCCTGGACGGGCTAATGAAAAACTGTTTTTT. The J gene is TRBJ1-4, the V gene TRBV19; D remains ambiguous. Germline lookup yields CDR1 LNHDA and CDR2 SQIVND (reference sequence). The V gene lost 5 bases and the J gene lost 3 bases, with 10 bases spanning the gap. This CDR3 is 14 amino acids long.

The chain joins TRBV11-2 to TRBJ2-1, with 7 positions matching TRBD2. The CDR3 has 15 amino acids. V dropped 4 bases and J dropped 7; count of bases not matched to a gene: 10. Germline CDR1 SGHAT, CDR2 FQNNGV. The chain's CDR3 is CASSYPLAGENEQFF. CDR3 nucleotide sequence: TGTGCCAGCAGCTACCCCCTGGCGGGAGAAAATGAGCAGTTCTTC.

The chain carries TRBV5-1 and TRBJ2-7; no clear D. The ends were cut back, 1 base at V and 0 bases at J, with 11 bases in the middle. Germline assignment: CDR1 SGHRS and CDR2 YFSETQ. The CDR3 has 15 amino acids. The CDR3 DNA sequence: TGCGCCAGCAGCTTGCAAGTTTCCCCCTCCTACGAGCAGTACTTC. This encodes CASSLQVSPSYEQYF. Full variable domain (rest looked up from reference TRBV5-1 and TRBJ2-7): KAGVTQTPRYLIKTRGQQVTLSCSPISGHRSVSWYQQTPGQGLQFLFEYFSETQRNKGNFPGRFSGRQFSNSRSEMNVSTLELGDSALYLCASSLQVSPSYEQYFGPGTRLTVT.

The V and J genes are TRBV6-1 and TRBJ2-1; 7 bases align to TRBD2. The J segment lost 5 bases and the V segment lost 8 bases, leaving 12 bases of the junction unmatched. Germline CDR1 is MNHNS and CDR2 is SASEGT. The CDR3 spans 15 residues. CDR3 region: CASEGWRETHNEQFF. CDR3 coding DNA: TGTGCCAGCGAGGGGTGGCGGGAGACCCACAATGAGCAGTTCTTC.

The rearrangement uses TRBV9 and TRBJ2-1; TRBD2 aligns across 11 bases. V lost 4 bases to trimming and J lost 3 bases; unmatched junction nucleotides: 3. Germline CDR1 SGDLS, CDR2 YYNGEE. This CDR3 is built from 15 residues. CDR3 DNA sequence: TGTGCCAGCAGCTCCGGACTAGCGGGCTACAATGAGCAGTTCTTC. It is translated as CASSSGLAGYNEQFF.